The 13 T cell receptor beta chains below all came from one sample that was sequenced in a study of low-dose radiotherapy and immunotherapy resistance in tumors. This sample's time point: before trial treatment. Alpha- and beta-chain coverage of first-strand cDNA came from TRAV- and TRBV-specific primers. TCR amplification involved 20 PCR cycles with a constant-region primer and V-primer adapter. In TCRdb, the reads were re-called with MiXCR into one record per CDR3 protein. The sample consists of more than 50,000 distinct CDR3 sequences, about 25% of them appearing once. The starting material was PBMCs, obtained before treatment. The receptors stem from a male donor with prostate cancer.

This clonotype was detected many times. CDR3 in amino acids: CSAASVGAPGKTQYF. The CDR3 DNA reads as TGCAGCGCCGCCTCGGTAGGAGCCCCGGGAAAGACCCAGTACTTC. The gene calls are TRBV29-1 and TRBJ2-5, with a tentative D call TRBD2 (5 bases). Trimming took off 7 bases at V and 6 bases at J, with 24 bases between the two ends. CDR1 SQVTM and CDR2 ANQGSEA come from the germline V gene. This CDR3 is built from 15 residues.

V usage is TRBV3-1 and J usage is TRBJ2-5; the D gene is possibly TRBD1 (6 bases). The V gene lost 0 bases and the J gene lost 2 bases, with 10 bases spanning the gap. The CDR3 contains 15 residues. Germline V lookup: CDR1 LGHDT, CDR2 YNNKEL (reference sequence). The CDR3 sequence: CASSQEGQYQETQYF. The CDR3 nucleotides read TGTGCCAGCAGCCAAGAGGGACAATATCAAGAGACCCAGTACTTC.

J is TRBJ2-7 and V is TRBV6-2 or TRBV6-3; 9 nucleotides match TRBD1. The CDR3 has 14 residues. CDR1 MNHEY and CDR2 SVGEGT come from the germline V gene. The V gene end was trimmed by 6 bases and the J gene end by 4 bases; junction bases not matched to a gene: 7. The CDR3 region has the DNA TGTGCCAGCAGACAACAGGGGGCTTTTTACGAGCAGTACTTC. Protein: CASRQQGAFYEQYF.

This clonotype was recorded a few times. The V and J genes are TRBV5-1 and TRBJ1-3; no definite D call. Trimming removed 1 base at V and 9 bases at J, with 11 bases between. The length of the CDR3 is 13 residues. The germline V gene encodes CDR1 SGHRS and CDR2 YFSETQ. As DNA, the CDR3 is TGCGCCAGCAGCTTGTCGGGTGAAGGCACCATATATTTT. Translated, it gives CASSLSGEGTIYF.

This clonotype was observed many times. V is TRBV14 and J is TRBJ2-1; D is uncertain. Germline V gene sequence: CDR1 SGHDN, CDR2 FVKESK. V dropped 1 base and J dropped 7 bases, with 2 bases sitting between them. The CDR3 is 11 residues long. Written as DNA, the CDR3 is TGTGCCAGCAGCCAAGCGAATGAGCAGTTCTTC. This sequence encodes CASSQANEQFF.

This clonotype appeared many times. The V call is TRBV5-6, the J call TRBJ2-7; tentative D call: TRBD2 (6 bases). Germline V gene lookup returns CDR1 SGHDT and CDR2 YYEEEE. Trimming took off 3 bases at V and 2 bases at J, with 12 bases between the two ends. This CDR3 spans 14 amino acids. The CDR3 here is CASSSAGYTYEQYF. The CDR3 DNA reads as TGTGCCAGCAGCTCGGCGGGATACACCTACGAGCAGTACTTC.

There are many counts of this clonotype. The chain is built from TRBV5-6 and TRBJ1-2, with D possibly matching TRBD1 (5 bases). The V gene lost 4 bases and the J gene lost 8 bases, with 15 bases spanning the gap. The CDR3 is 13 residues long. Germline V lookup: CDR1 SGHDT, CDR2 YYEEEE. The CDR3 loop reads CASSMGRTAGYTF. The CDR3 nucleotides read TGTGCCAGCAGCATGGGGCGGACTGCGGGCTACACCTTC. Based on the CDR3 plus reference TRBV5-6 and TRBJ1-2, the full variable domain is DAGVTQSPTHLIKTRGQQVTLRCSPKSGHDTVSWYQQALGQGPQFIFQYYEEEERQRGNFPDRFSGHQFPNYSSELNVNALLLGDSALYLCASSMGRTAGYTFGSGTRLTVV.

This clonotype was seen repeatedly, ten times or more. The J gene is TRBJ1-3, the V gene TRBV6-6, with D unclear. V was cut by 3 bases and J by 2 bases, with 8 bases left in between. Germline lookup yields CDR1 MNHNY and CDR2 SVGAGI (reference sequence). This CDR3 has 14 amino acids. The CDR3 loop is CASSYANAGNTIYF. For the CDR3, the DNA is TGTGCCAGCAGTTATGCTAATGCTGGAAACACCATATATTTT.

This clonotype was found many times. V gene TRBV19 combines with J gene TRBJ1-5, with 9 bases that match TRBD1. J gave up 1 base and V 7 bases, and 5 bases lay outside the gene matches. Germline lookup yields CDR1 LNHDA and CDR2 SQIVND (reference sequence). CDR3 size: 15 residues. CDR3 loop: CASTLQGASNQPQHF. CDR3 DNA sequence: TGTGCCAGTACCCTACAGGGGGCAAGCAATCAGCCCCAGCATTTT.

Judged by abundance, this clonotype is medium-sized. The chain recombines TRBV4-2 with TRBJ2-1; D assignment may be TRBD1 or TRBD2 (5 bases each). This CDR3 comprises 15 residues. Trimming took off 0 bases at V and 5 bases at J, with 11 bases between the two ends. Germline V gives CDR1 LGHNA, CDR2 YNFKEQ. CDR3 sequence reads: CASSQDPGRNNEQFF. For the CDR3, the DNA is TGTGCCAGCAGCCAAGATCCGGGGCGGAACAATGAGCAGTTCTTC.

This clonotype was observed a handful of times. V usage is TRBV6-2 or TRBV6-3 and J usage is TRBJ2-5; D possibly corresponds to TRBD1 (6 bases). The CDR3 length is 13 residues. In germline, CDR1 is MNHEY, CDR2 SVGEGT. V was shortened by 7 bases and J by 4 bases, with 13 bases between the two germline ends. The CDR3 DNA reads TGTGCCAGCAACGGACAGCAGCCAGAGACCCAGTACTTC. Translated, it gives CASNGQQPETQYF.

This clonotype has a handful of counts. A far larger clone lies a single base away; this is likely a read error. This sequence joins TRBV2 and TRBJ2-7; D gene unclear. V lost 8 bases to trimming and J lost 7 bases, with 18 bases between them. CDR1 SNHLY and CDR2 FYNNEI come from the germline V gene. The CDR3 length is 13 residues. As DNA, the CDR3 is TGTGCCAGCGTGATAGGGTCCTACAATGAGCAGTACTTC. Translating it yields CASVIGSYNEQYF.

This clonotype was observed at least ten times. The rearrangement joins TRBV25-1 to TRBJ1-1; D possibly corresponds to TRBD1 (6 bases). V shed 7 bases and J shed 7 bases, with 10 bases lying between them. There are 11 residues in the CDR3. The germline CDR1 and CDR2 sequences are MGHDK and SYGVNS. The CDR3 spells CASTTGIEAFF. CDR3 in DNA: TGTGCCAGCACTACAGGGATTGAAGCTTTCTTT.